Below are 21 T cell receptor beta chains sequenced from a single sample in a study of molecular identifiers for immune sequencing clone quantification. TCRdb reanalysed the PCR reads using MiXCR and keeps one entry per CDR3 protein. The sample records about 640,000 distinct CDR3 sequences, just under 20% being singletons. The source material was naive CD8+ T cells from blood, with Jurkat cell RNA spiked in. Subset specified: FACS-sorted CD8+CD4-CCR7+CD45RA+ naive T cells. These receptors originate from a human donor in good health. Some libraries in this study had Jurkat cell RNA spiked in.

This clonotype was counted at least ten times. The chain employs TRBV30 and TRBJ2-3, with D perhaps matching TRBD2 (6 bases). Germline CDR1 and CDR2: GTSNPN and SVGIG (reference sequence). The CDR3 contains 17 residues. Deletions cut 0 bases from V and 2 bases from J, with 18 bases between. The CDR3 sequence: CAWSVGWEDRYTDTQYF. The CDR3 DNA sequence: TGTGCCTGGAGTGTAGGGTGGGAGGATCGTTACACAGATACGCAGTATTTT. Supplemented by reference TRBV30 and TRBJ2-3, the full variable domain reads SQTIHQWPATLVQPVGSPLSLECTVEGTSNPNLYWYRQAAGRGLQLLFYSVGIGQISSEVPQNLSASRPQDRQFILSSKKLLLSDSGFYLCAWSVGWEDRYTDTQYFGPGTRLTVL.

The sample holds many counts of this clonotype. The chain carries TRBV7-9 and TRBJ2-7; 8 bases agree with TRBD1. The V segment lost 1 base and the J segment 10 bases; nucleotides outside the gene matches: 3. CDR3 size: 12 residues. Germline loops: CDR1 SEHNR, CDR2 FQNEAQ (reference sequence). The CDR3 loop is CASSLGTGYQYF. The CDR3 bases are TGTGCCAGCAGCTTAGGGACAGGGTATCAGTACTTC.

The chain links TRBV4-1 to TRBJ2-7, with 7 bases aligning to TRBD1. Germline V gene sequence: CDR1 MGHRA, CDR2 YSYEKL. V shed 0 bases, J shed 5 bases, and the junction held 7 bases outside the gene matches. This CDR3 is 15 amino acids long. The CDR3 DNA sequence: TGCGCCAGCAGCCAAGAACTGACAGGGAACAACGAGCAGTACTTC. This encodes CASSQELTGNNEQYF.

This clonotype came up many times. V usage is TRBV4-1 and J usage is TRBJ2-2, with no clear D. The germline CDR1 and CDR2 sequences are MGHRA and YSYEKL. The CDR3 sequence is 15 residues long. Trimming pared 1 base from V and 4 bases from J, leaving 10 bases between. The DNA for the CDR3 is TGCGCCAGCAGCCAAGGGCAGTATAGCACCGGGGAGCTGTTTTTT. Translated: CASSQGQYSTGELFF.

This clonotype was detected a few times. V is TRBV20-1 and J is TRBJ2-3; the match to TRBD2 covers 15 bases. Germline V gene sequence: CDR1 DFQATT, CDR2 SNEGSKA (reference sequence). The CDR3 sequence is 18 residues long. V was clipped by 6 bases and J by 2 bases; unmatched bases: 12. CDR3 region: CSADPPGLAGGFTDTQYF. The DNA of the CDR3 is TGCAGTGCAGACCCTCCGGGACTAGCGGGGGGCTTCACAGATACGCAGTATTTT.

The J gene is TRBJ1-3, the V gene TRBV27; D remains unclear. CDR3 length equals 16 residues. Germline CDR1 is MNHEY and CDR2 is SMNVEV (reference sequence). V was cut by 0 bases and J by 0 bases, with 9 bases left in between. In DNA form, the CDR3 reads TGTGCCAGCAGTTTATCTAGCCAGAGCTCTGGAAACACCATATATTTT. Encoded protein: CASSLSSQSSGNTIYF.

This clonotype was recorded many times. The chain carries TRBV11-3 and TRBJ2-5, with D possibly called TRBD1 or TRBD2 (5 bases each). The CDR3 sequence is 14 residues long. V lost 5 bases, J lost 2 bases, and 12 bases lay in between. Looked up from germline, CDR1 is SGHNT and CDR2 is YENEEA. The CDR3 spells CASSIRDGQETQYF. The CDR3 DNA reads TGTGCCAGCAGCATCCGGGACGGTCAAGAGACCCAGTACTTC. Variable domain in full (rest from reference TRBV11-3 and TRBJ2-5): EAGVVQSPRYKIIEKKQPVAFWCNPISGHNTLYWYLQNLGQGPELLIRYENEEAVDDSQLPKDRFSAERLKGVDSTLKIQPAELGDSAVYLCASSIRDGQETQYFGPGTRLLVL.

The chain has TRBV6-6 and TRBJ2-1, with D unclear. Between the trimmed V and J ends, which lost 2 bases and 5 bases, there was a span of 7 bases. The CDR3 extends over 13 amino acids. Germline CDR1 and CDR2: MNHNY and SVGAGI (reference sequence). CDR3 bases: TGTGCCAGCAGTTACACCTACAACAATGAGCAGTTCTTC. It codes for CASSYTYNNEQFF.

The chain couples TRBV6-5 to TRBJ2-1; D might be TRBD2 (6 bases). Looked up from germline, CDR1 is MNHEY and CDR2 is SVGAGI. The V and J ends lost 0 bases and 0 bases respectively, with 12 bases between them. The CDR3 runs 17 residues. The CDR3 nucleotides are TGTGCCAGCAGTTACTCTGCGCGGGGTAGCTCCTACAATGAGCAGTTCTTC. Translated, it gives CASSYSARGSSYNEQFF.

This clonotype was seen only a few times. The CDR3 nucleotides are TGTGCCAGCAGCTCAGGCCTCTACGGGGAGCTGTTTTTT. Its protein product is CASSSGLYGELFF. The chain carries TRBV7-9 and TRBJ2-2; no definite D call. The CDR3 extends over 13 amino acids. V was shortened by 4 bases and J by 7 bases, with 10 bases between the two germline ends. CDR1 is SEHNR, CDR2 FQNEAQ, per germline (reference sequence). Full variable domain (rest looked up from reference TRBV7-9 and TRBJ2-2): DTGVSQNPRHKITKRGQNVTFRCDPISEHNRLYWYRQTLGQGPEFLTYFQNEAQLEKSRLLSDRFSAERPKGSFSTLEIQRTEQGDSAMYLCASSSGLYGELFFGEGSRLTVL.

Points on this clonotype: In this CDR3 the conserved last residue, phenylalanine or tryptophan, is missing, so a read error is likely. The chain employs TRBV7-9 and TRBJ2-5, with D perhaps assigned TRBD1 or TRBD2 (6 bases each). Germline V CDR1 and CDR2: SEHNR, FQNEAQ (reference sequence). The germline V and J ends were trimmed by 4 bases and 5 bases, with 17 bases remaining between them. This CDR3 comprises 15 residues. The CDR3 bases are TGTGCCAGCAGCTCGACGGCCTGGGGGGCGGAGACCCAGTACTCC. Translating gives CASSSTAWGAETQYS.

About this clonotype: Just one base apart from a much larger clone, this may be a read error. The chain is built from TRBV6-2 or TRBV6-3 and TRBJ2-3, with 7 nucleotides matching TRBD2. The CDR3 runs to 16 residues. The V gene's germline CDR1 is MNHEY and CDR2 SVGEGT. The V and J ends lost 8 bases and 1 base, in that order; junction bases with no gene match: 12. The CDR3: CASGNYLAEGTDTQYF. DNA of the CDR3: TGTGCCAGCGGAAACTATCTAGCGGAGGGCACAGATACGCAGTATTTT.

In its sample, this clonotype was seen a few times. This chain links TRBV6-2 or TRBV6-3 with TRBJ2-7; the match to TRBD1 covers 9 bases. Germline V lookup: CDR1 MNHEY, CDR2 SVGEGT. V was clipped by 6 bases and J by 3 bases; unmatched bases: 3. The CDR3 spans 13 residues. The CDR3 sequence is CASRRDRVYEQYF. The CDR3 DNA reads TGTGCCAGCAGAAGGGACAGGGTCTACGAGCAGTACTTC.

This clonotype was seen a handful of times. This chain links TRBV19 with TRBJ2-1; 10 bases are a match to TRBD2. Germline CDR1 is LNHDA and CDR2 is SQIVND (reference sequence). The CDR3 covers 15 residues. The J segment lost 4 bases and the V segment lost 7 bases, leaving 7 bases of the junction unmatched. CDR3 in amino acids: CASTVTSGIYNEQFF. CDR3 nucleotides: TGTGCCAGTACCGTTACTAGCGGGATATACAATGAGCAGTTCTTC.

Regarding this clonotype: A much larger clone differs by one base, so this may be a read error. The rearrangement links TRBV9 to TRBJ2-7, with D perhaps matching TRBD1 (6 bases). CDR1 and CDR2 from the germline V gene are SGDLS and YYNGEE. This CDR3 has 12 residues. The germline V and J ends were trimmed by 3 bases and 6 bases, with 10 bases remaining between them. In DNA, the CDR3 is TGTGCCAGCAGCGGAGAAGGGGGCGAGCAGTACTTC. Its translation is CASSGEGGEQYF. The entire variable domain, with the rest obtained from reference TRBV9 and TRBJ2-7, is as follows: DSGVTQTPKHLITATGQRVTLRCSPRSGDLSVYWYQQSLDQGLQFLIQYYNGEERAKGNILERFSAQQFPDLHSELNLSSLELGDSALYFCASSGEGGEQYFGPGTRLTVT.

This clonotype was seen many times. The gene calls are TRBV7-8 and TRBJ2-4; 10 nucleotides match TRBD2. V lost 5 bases, J lost 4 bases, and 11 bases stayed unmatched. CDR3 length equals 17 residues. The germline CDR1 and CDR2 sequences are SGHVS and FQNEAQ. CDR3 protein: CASSKGSASGGKNIQYF. The CDR3 DNA reads as TGTGCCAGCAGCAAGGGGTCGGCTAGCGGGGGTAAAAACATTCAGTACTTC.

This clonotype was seen repeatedly, ten times or more. The rearrangement joins TRBV5-4 to TRBJ1-2; possibly TRBD1 for D (6 bases). This CDR3 comprises 15 residues. Trimming shortened V by 3 bases and J by 3 bases, and 15 bases separated the two germline ends. Germline V lookup: CDR1 SGHNT, CDR2 YYREEE (reference sequence). The CDR3 loop is CASSSATGPYYGYTF. CDR3 sequence (DNA): TGTGCCAGCAGCTCGGCGACAGGCCCTTACTATGGCTACACCTTC. The variable domain in full, completed from reference TRBV5-4 and TRBJ1-2, reads ETGVTQSPTHLIKTRGQQVTLRCSSQSGHNTVSWYQQALGQGPQFIFQYYREEENGRGNFPPRFSGLQFPNYSSELNVNALELDDSALYLCASSSATGPYYGYTFGSGTRLTVV.

There are a few counts of this clonotype. This may be a read error, as it is one base from a much larger clone. The V call is TRBV4-3, the J call TRBJ2-7, with D hard to call. CDR1 LGHNA and CDR2 YSLEER come from the germline V gene. The CDR3 runs to 13 residues. The chain's CDR3 is CASGQEAYYEQYF. The CDR3 region has the DNA TGCGCCAGCGGCCAAGAGGCCTACTACGAGCAGTACTTC.

In its sample, this clonotype was seen once. This may be a read error, as it is one base from a much larger clone. This chain uses TRBV11-2 with TRBJ2-5; weak D call: TRBD1 (5 bases). Per germline, CDR1 SGHAT and CDR2 FQNNGV. V lost 5 bases and J 5 bases, leaving 15 bases between the germline ends. The CDR3 contains 14 residues. CDR3 amino acids: CASSNVTDPETQYF. The CDR3 nucleotides are TGTGCCAGCAGCAACGTGACAGATCCGGAGACCCAGTACTTC.

This clonotype was seen repeatedly, ten times or more. The V call is TRBV5-8, the J call TRBJ1-1; 7 bases map to TRBD1. The germline gives CDR1 SGHTS, CDR2 YDEGEE. V gave up 4 bases and J gave up 3 bases; unmatched junction bases: 15. This CDR3 spans 17 amino acids. CDR3 sequence: CASSTSRQGMKDTEAFF. DNA for the CDR3: TGTGCCAGCAGCACCTCAAGACAGGGAATGAAGGACACTGAAGCTTTCTTT.

Details on this clonotype: A read error may produce the germline difference seen at one junction end. This chain links TRBV27 with TRBJ1-5; TRBD1 might be the D (5 bases). CDR1 is MNHEY, CDR2 SMNVEV, per germline (reference sequence). The CDR3 extends over 14 amino acids. This chain's CDR3 is CVSSLGGGNQPQHF. The CDR3, as DNA: TGTGTCAGCAGTTTAGGAGGGGGCAATCAGCCCCAGCATTTT.